The source of this T cell receptor beta chain is a study of cytomegalovirus exposure and HLA in healthy donors. The PCR employed 60 Vbeta primers together with 13 Jbeta primers. Sequenced by immunoSEQ multiplex PCR; TCRdb stores in-frame clones only, minus some. The table for this sample gives 90,000 to 150,000 clones. As to this clone: Its matching antigen is unknown.

V shed 5 bases and J shed 5 bases, with 15 bases lying between them. The CDR3 sequence is 13 residues long. The germline gives CDR1 GTSNPN, CDR2 SVGIG (reference sequence). The study, taken as a whole, reports: The study put about 180 TCR beta chains on its list as cytomegalovirus-associated. Compared with the roughly 700-donor mean, an Asian-associated ancestry cluster reportedly had fewer N-insertions, according to a later analysis. Another analysis was done later, and it associated around 17,000 TCR beta sequences with HLA alleles at 0.05 false discovery rate.

The sample comprised PBMCs. The V call is TRBV30, the J call TRBJ1-1; TRBD1 is a possible D gene (6 bases). This TCR came from a man between 18 and 35 years old in good health and CMV-seronegative. The CDR3 is CAWVTGPGTEAFF. DNA of the CDR3: TGTGCCTGGGTAACAGGGCCTGGGACTGAAGCTTTCTTT.